Included here is one TCR beta chain sequence, with context. A junction boundary mismatches the germline segment, possibly from a read error. This specimen belongs to a study of T cells after yellow fever vaccination. TCRdb re-called the 5' RACE reads through MiXCR, storing one row per CDR3 protein. The table shows fewer than 400,000 distinct CDR3 sequences, with roughly 6.1% occurring only once. Germline CDR1 LGHDT, CDR2 YNNKEL (reference sequence). This CDR3 has 17 amino acids. V usage is TRBV3-1 and J usage is TRBJ2-1; 9 bases fit TRBD2. This TCR was sampled from a man between 25 and 39 years old who received the YFV17D yellow fever vaccine. The specimen comprised PBMCs, sampled 5 days after the yellow fever booster vaccination. The CDR3 reads CACSHRSGLAGYNEQFF. CDR3 DNA: TGTGCCTGCAGCCACAGATCGGGGCTAGCGGGGTACAATGAGCAGTTCTTC.